One sample yielded the 8 T cell receptor beta chains listed below, sequenced in a study of tumor-infiltrating lymphocytes in primary liver carcinoma. Priming with a constant-region primer yielded TCR beta cDNA from roughly 0.45 ug total RNA. Employing slightly modified ARM-PCR, three nested multiplex PCR rounds were run, and these gave rise to the TCR beta libraries. It was with TRBV1-TRBV30 forward primers and a C-beta reverse primer that the first two PCR rounds were run, at 10 cycles each. Using its own MiXCR run on the multiplex PCR reads, TCRdb lists one record per CDR3 protein. Here the sample spans tens of thousands of distinct CDR3 sequences, approximately 69% being singletons. Each 20-30 mg portion of unsorted bulk tissue served as the source for co-extraction of RNA and DNA. Sequenced: tumor-adjacent normal liver tissue. These receptors were collected from a man between 35 and 55 years old with primary liver carcinoma and hepatitis B virus infection.

Of note for this clonotype: Just one base apart from a much larger clone, this may be a read error. The chain uses TRBV28 and TRBJ1-3; D not certain. The germline V gene has CDR1 MDHEN and CDR2 SYDVKM. The CDR3 contains 14 residues. CDR3 amino acids: CVSSSPNSGNTIYF. CDR3 DNA sequence: TGTGTCAGCAGTTCACCGAACTCTGGAAACACCATATATTTT.

This chain joins TRBV7-9 and TRBJ1-1; D might be TRBD1 (6 bases). This CDR3 has 15 residues. In germline, CDR1 is SEHNR, CDR2 FQNEAQ (reference sequence). V lost 3 bases to trimming and J lost 6 bases, with 17 bases between them. DNA for the CDR3: TGTGCCAGCAGCTTTGCAGGGGCAGGCGATGCTGAAGCTTTCTTT. Amino acid sequence: CASSFAGAGDAEAFF.

Notes on this clonotype: Lacking the conserved final phenylalanine or tryptophan, this CDR3 likely reflects a read error. The chain combines TRBV29-1 with TRBJ1-2; 7 nucleotides agree with TRBD1. The CDR3 totals 11 residues. Germline loops: CDR1 SQVTM, CDR2 ANQGSEA. CDR3: CGVQGGGGYTI. The DNA of the CDR3 is TGCGGCGTCCAGGGGGGAGGAGGCTACACCATC.

In the case of this clonotype: At one end the junction does not follow the germline gene, possibly because of a read error. V usage is TRBV6-2 or TRBV6-3 and J usage is TRBJ1-1; a weak D match, TRBD1 (6 bases). This CDR3 is 16 amino acids long. The germline gives CDR1 MNHEY, CDR2 SVGEGT. This chain's CDR3 is CASSYGTQSLNTEAFF. The CDR3 DNA sequence: TGTGCCAGTAGTTACGGGACACAAAGCCTGAACACTGAAGCTTTCTTT.

Of note for this clonotype: At one boundary the junction diverges from the germline segment, which might be a read error. The rearrangement uses TRBV6-5 and TRBJ2-2; D gene unclear. The CDR3 contains 13 residues. Germline CDR1 MNHEY, CDR2 SVGAGI. Written as DNA, the CDR3 is TGTGCCAGGAGTTACTCGTCGGTCGGGGAGCTGTTTTTT. It translates to CARSYSSVGELFF.

Remarks on this clonotype: This may be a read error, as it is one base from a much larger clone. The rearrangement uses TRBV5-5 and TRBJ2-1; D is undetermined. Looked up from germline, CDR1 is SGHKS and CDR2 is YYEKEE (reference sequence). This CDR3 spans 13 amino acids. The ends were cut back, 3 bases at V and 6 bases at J, with 10 bases in the middle. CDR3 sequence (DNA): TGTGCCAGCAGCTACCGAACGAGCAATGAGCAGTTCTTC. Encoded protein: CASSYRTSNEQFF.

In the case of this clonotype: This may be a read error, as it is one base from a much larger clone. V gene TRBV5-1 combines with J gene TRBJ2-7; D is ambiguous. V was trimmed by 3 bases and J by 9 bases, leaving 16 bases between them. The CDR3 length is 13 residues. Germline loops: CDR1 SGHRS, CDR2 YFSETQ. CDR3 protein: CASSSTVSDGQYF. The CDR3 DNA sequence: TGCGCCAGCAGCTCGACTGTGTCCGACGGGCAGTACTTC.

This clonotype was recorded only once. The genes are TRBV5-1 and TRBJ2-3; D might be TRBD2 (6 bases). CDR3 length equals 16 residues. The germline gives CDR1 SGHRS, CDR2 YFSETQ. V was shortened by 1 base and J by 14 bases, with 26 bases between the two germline ends. The CDR3 DNA reads TGCGCCAGCAGCTTGAACGACCGCACTAGCACAGATACGATGTATTTT. Protein: CASSLNDRTSTDTMYF.